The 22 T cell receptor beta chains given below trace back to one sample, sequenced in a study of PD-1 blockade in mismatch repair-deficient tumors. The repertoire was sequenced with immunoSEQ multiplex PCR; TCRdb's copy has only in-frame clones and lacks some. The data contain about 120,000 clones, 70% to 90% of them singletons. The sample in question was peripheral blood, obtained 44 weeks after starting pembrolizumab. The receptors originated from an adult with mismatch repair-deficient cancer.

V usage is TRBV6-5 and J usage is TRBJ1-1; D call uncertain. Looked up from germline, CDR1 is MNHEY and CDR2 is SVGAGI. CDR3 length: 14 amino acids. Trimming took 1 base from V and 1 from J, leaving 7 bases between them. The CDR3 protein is CASSYLSSNTEAFF. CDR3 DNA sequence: TGTGCCAGCAGTTACTTATCTTCGAACACTGAAGCTTTCTTT.

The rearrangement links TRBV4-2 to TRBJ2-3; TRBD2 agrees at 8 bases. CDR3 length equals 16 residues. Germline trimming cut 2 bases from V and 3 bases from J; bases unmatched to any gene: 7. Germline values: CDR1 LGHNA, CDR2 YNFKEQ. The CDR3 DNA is TGTGCCAGCAGCCAATCCCAGCGGGAGTGGACAGATACGCAGTATTTT. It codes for CASSQSQREWTDTQYF.

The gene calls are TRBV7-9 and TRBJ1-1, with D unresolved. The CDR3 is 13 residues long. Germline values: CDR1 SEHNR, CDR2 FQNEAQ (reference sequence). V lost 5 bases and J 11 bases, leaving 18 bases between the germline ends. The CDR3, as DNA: TGTGCCAGCAGCACCCTATCTAAGGGTGACGCTTTCTTT. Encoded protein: CASSTLSKGDAFF.

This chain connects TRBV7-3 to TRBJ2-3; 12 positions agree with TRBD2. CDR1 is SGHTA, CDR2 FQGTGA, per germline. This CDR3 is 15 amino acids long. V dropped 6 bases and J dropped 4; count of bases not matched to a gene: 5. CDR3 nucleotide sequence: TGTGCCAGCAGTCAGACTAGCGGGAGTGCAGATACGCAGTATTTT. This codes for CASSQTSGSADTQYF. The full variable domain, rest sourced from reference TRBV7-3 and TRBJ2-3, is GAGVSQTPSNKVTEKGKYVELRCDPISGHTALYWYRQSLGQGPEFLIYFQGTGAADDSGLPNDRFFAVRPEGSVSTLKIQRTERGDSAVYLCASSQTSGSADTQYFGPGTRLTVL.

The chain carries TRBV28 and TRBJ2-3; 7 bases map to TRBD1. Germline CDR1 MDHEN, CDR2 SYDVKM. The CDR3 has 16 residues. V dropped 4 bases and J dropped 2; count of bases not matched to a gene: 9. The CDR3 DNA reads TGTGCCAGCAGTTCAGGGACAGCCGGATCCACAGATACGCAGTATTTT. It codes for CASSSGTAGSTDTQYF.

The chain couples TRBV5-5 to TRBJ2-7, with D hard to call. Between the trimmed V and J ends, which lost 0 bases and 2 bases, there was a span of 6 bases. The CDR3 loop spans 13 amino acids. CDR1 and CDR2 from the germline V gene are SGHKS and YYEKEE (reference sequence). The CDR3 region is CASSLGRAYEQYF. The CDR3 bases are TGTGCCAGCAGCTTGGGACGGGCCTACGAGCAGTACTTC.

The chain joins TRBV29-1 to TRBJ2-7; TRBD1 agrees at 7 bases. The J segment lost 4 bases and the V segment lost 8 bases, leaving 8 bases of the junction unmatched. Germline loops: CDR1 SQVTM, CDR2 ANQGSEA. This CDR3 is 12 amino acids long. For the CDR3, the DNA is TGCAGCACTAAGGGGGCGGAATACGAGCAGTACTTC. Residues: CSTKGAEYEQYF.

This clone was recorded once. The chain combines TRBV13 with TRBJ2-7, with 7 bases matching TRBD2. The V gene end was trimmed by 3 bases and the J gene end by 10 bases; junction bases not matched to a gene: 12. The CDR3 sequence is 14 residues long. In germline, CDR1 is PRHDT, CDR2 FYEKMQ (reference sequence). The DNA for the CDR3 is TGTGCCAGCAGCTTCTCAGTTGGGGGAGGGTCTCAGTACTTC. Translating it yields CASSFSVGGGSQYF.

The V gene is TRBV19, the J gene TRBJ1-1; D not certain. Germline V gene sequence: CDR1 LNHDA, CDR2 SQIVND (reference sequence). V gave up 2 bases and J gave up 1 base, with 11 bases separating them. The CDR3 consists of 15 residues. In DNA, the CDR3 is TGTGCCAGTAGTATAATGGGAGAAACGAACACTGAAGCTTTCTTT. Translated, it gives CASSIMGETNTEAFF. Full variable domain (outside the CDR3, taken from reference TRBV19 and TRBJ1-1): DGGITQSPKYLFRKEGQNVTLSCEQNLNHDAMYWYRQDPGQGLRLIYYSQIVNDFQKGDIAEGYSVSREKKESFPLTVTSAQKNPTAFYLCASSIMGETNTEAFFGQGTRLTVV.

CDR3 sequence: CASSPGDFRSYSTDTQYF. In DNA, the CDR3 is TGTGCCAGCAGCCCGGGGGATTTCAGATCCTATAGCACAGATACGCAGTATTTT. The rearrangement joins TRBV11-1 to TRBJ2-3; TRBD2 might be the D (6 bases). Trimming shortened V by 5 bases and J by 0 bases, and 21 bases separated the two germline ends. The CDR3 contains 18 residues. CDR1 is SGHAT, CDR2 FQDESV, per germline (reference sequence). Supplemented by reference TRBV11-1 and TRBJ2-3, the full variable domain reads EAEVAQSPRYKITEKSQAVAFWCDPISGHATLYWYRQILGQGPELLVQFQDESVVDDSQLPKDRFSAERLKGVDSTLKIQPAELGDSAMYLCASSPGDFRSYSTDTQYFGPGTRLTVL.

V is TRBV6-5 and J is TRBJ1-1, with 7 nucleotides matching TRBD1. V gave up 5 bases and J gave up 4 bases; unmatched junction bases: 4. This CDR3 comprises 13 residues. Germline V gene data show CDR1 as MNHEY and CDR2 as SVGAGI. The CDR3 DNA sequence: TGTGCCAGCAGTCTAAGACAGGGCACTGAAGCTTTCTTT. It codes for CASSLRQGTEAFF.

In DNA, the CDR3 is TGTGCCAGCAGCTTCAGCACACTAGCGGGATTCAAGTCCTACGAGCAGTACTTC. Encoded protein: CASSFSTLAGFKSYEQYF. This chain connects TRBV5-6 to TRBJ2-7; 10 bases are a match to TRBD2. From germline, CDR1 is SGHDT and CDR2 YYEEEE. CDR3 length: 18 amino acids. The J segment lost 1 base and the V segment lost 2 bases, leaving 12 bases of the junction unmatched.

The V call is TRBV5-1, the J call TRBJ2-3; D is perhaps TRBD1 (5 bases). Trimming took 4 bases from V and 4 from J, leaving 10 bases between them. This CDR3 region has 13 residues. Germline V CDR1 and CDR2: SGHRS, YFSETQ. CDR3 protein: CASSRTWADTQYF. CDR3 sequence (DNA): TGCGCCAGCAGCCGGACATGGGCAGATACGCAGTATTTT.

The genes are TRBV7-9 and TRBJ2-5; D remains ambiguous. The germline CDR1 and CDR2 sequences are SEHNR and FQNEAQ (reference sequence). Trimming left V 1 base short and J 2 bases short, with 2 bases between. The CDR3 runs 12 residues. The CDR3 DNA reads TGTGCCAGCAGCTTAGAACAAGAGACCCAGTACTTC. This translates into CASSLEQETQYF.

In nucleotides, the CDR3 is TGTGCCAGCAGCTTAGGCGGGGTTAATGAAAAACTGTTTTTT. Its translation is CASSLGGVNEKLFF. The V gene is TRBV7-9, the J gene TRBJ1-4; D is uncertain. V lost 1 base and J lost 4, with 7 bases in between. The CDR3 length is 14 residues. Germline CDR1 SEHNR, CDR2 FQNEAQ (reference sequence). The variable domain in full, with the rest retrieved from reference TRBV7-9 and TRBJ1-4, is DTGVSQNPRHKITKRGQNVTFRCDPISEHNRLYWYRQTLGQGPEFLTYFQNEAQLEKSRLLSDRFSAERPKGSFSTLEIQRTEQGDSAMYLCASSLGGVNEKLFFGSGTQLSVL.

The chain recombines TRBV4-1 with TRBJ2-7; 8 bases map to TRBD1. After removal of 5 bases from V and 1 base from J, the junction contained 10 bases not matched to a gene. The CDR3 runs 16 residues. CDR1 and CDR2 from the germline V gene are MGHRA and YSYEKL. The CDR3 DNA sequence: TGCGCCAGCAGCGACCCTGGCACAGGGGGGTCCTACGAGCAGTACTTC. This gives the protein CASSDPGTGGSYEQYF.

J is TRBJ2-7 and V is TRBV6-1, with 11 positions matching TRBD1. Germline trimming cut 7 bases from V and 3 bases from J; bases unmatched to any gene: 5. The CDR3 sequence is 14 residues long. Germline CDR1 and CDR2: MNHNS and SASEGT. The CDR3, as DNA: TGTGCCAGCATAACCGGGACAGGGGGCTACGAGCAGTACTTC. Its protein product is CASITGTGGYEQYF.

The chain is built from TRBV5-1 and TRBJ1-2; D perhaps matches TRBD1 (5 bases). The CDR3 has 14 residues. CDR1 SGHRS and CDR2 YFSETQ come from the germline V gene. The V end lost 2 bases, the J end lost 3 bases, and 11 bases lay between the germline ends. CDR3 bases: TGCGCCAGCAGCTTCTCGCAGGGCGACTATGGCTACACCTTC. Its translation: CASSFSQGDYGYTF. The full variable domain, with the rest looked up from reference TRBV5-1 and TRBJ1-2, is KAGVTQTPRYLIKTRGQQVTLSCSPISGHRSVSWYQQTPGQGLQFLFEYFSETQRNKGNFPGRFSGRQFSNSRSEMNVSTLELGDSALYLCASSFSQGDYGYTFGSGTRLTVV.

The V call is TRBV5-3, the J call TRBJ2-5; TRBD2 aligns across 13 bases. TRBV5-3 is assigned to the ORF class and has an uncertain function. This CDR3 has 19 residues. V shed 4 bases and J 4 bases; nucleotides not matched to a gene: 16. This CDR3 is CARSPTRLAGGRLGETQYF. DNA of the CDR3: TGTGCCAGAAGCCCCACCCGACTAGCGGGAGGCCGCCTAGGAGAGACCCAGTACTTC.

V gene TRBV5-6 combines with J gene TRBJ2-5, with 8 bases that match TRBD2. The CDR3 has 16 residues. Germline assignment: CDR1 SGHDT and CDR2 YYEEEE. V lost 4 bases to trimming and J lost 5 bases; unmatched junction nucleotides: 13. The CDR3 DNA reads TGTGCCAGCAGCCCCCGATGGACTAGCCTTAGTGAGACCCAGTACTTC. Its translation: CASSPRWTSLSETQYF.

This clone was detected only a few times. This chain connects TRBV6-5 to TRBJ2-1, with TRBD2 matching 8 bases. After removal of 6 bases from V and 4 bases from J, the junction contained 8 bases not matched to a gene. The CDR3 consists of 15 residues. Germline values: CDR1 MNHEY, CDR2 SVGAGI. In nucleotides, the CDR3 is TGTGCCAGCAGGGTAATAGCGGGATCTTACAATGAGCAGTTCTTC. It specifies CASRVIAGSYNEQFF.

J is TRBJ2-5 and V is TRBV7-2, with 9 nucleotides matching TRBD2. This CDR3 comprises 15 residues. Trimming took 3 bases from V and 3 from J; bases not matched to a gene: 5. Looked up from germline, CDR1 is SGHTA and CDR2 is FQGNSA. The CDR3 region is CASSFTLAGEETQYF. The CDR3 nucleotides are TGTGCCAGCAGCTTCACCTTAGCGGGAGAAGAGACCCAGTACTTC.